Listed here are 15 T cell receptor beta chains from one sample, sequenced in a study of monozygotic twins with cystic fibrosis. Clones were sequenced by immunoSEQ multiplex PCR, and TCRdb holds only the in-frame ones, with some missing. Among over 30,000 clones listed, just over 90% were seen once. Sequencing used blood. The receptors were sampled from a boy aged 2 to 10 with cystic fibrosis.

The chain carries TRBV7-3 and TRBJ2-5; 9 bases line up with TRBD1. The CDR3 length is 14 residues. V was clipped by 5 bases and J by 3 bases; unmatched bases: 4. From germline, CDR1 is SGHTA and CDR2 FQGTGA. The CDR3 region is CASSRGQGKETQYF. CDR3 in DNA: TGTGCCAGCAGCCGGGGACAGGGAAAAGAGACCCAGTACTTC. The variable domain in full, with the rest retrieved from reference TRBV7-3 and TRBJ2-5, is GAGVSQTPSNKVTEKGKYVELRCDPISGHTALYWYRQSLGQGPEFLIYFQGTGAADDSGLPNDRFFAVRPEGSVSTLKIQRTERGDSAVYLCASSRGQGKETQYFGPGTRLLVL.

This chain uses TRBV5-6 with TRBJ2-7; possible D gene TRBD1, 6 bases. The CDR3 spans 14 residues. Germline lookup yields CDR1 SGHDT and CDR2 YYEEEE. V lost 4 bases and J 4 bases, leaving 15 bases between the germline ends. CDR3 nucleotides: TGTGCCAGCAGCCGGTACAGGGATTCATACGAGCAGTACTTC. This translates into CASSRYRDSYEQYF. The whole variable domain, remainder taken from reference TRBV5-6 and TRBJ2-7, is DAGVTQSPTHLIKTRGQQVTLRCSPKSGHDTVSWYQQALGQGPQFIFQYYEEEERQRGNFPDRFSGHQFPNYSSELNVNALLLGDSALYLCASSRYRDSYEQYFGPGTRLTVT.

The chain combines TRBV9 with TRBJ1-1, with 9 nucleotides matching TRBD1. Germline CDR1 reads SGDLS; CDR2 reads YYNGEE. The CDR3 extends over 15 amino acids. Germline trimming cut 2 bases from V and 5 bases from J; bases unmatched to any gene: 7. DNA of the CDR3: TGTGCCAGCAGCGTCCTACAGGGGGCACCTACTGAAGCTTTCTTT. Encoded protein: CASSVLQGAPTEAFF.

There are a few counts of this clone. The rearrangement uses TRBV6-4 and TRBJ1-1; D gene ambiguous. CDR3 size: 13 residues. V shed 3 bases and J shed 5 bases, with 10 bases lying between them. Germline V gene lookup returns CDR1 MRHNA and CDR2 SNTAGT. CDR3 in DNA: TGTGCCAGCAGTGATAGGACCGGGACTGAAGCTTTCTTT. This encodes CASSDRTGTEAFF.

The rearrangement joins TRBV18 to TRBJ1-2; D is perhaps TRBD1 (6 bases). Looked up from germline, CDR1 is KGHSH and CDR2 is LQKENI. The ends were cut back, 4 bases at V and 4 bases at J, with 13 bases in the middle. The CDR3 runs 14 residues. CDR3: CASSLQGNSYGYTF. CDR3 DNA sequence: TGTGCCAGCTCACTCCAGGGGAATAGCTATGGCTACACCTTC.

CDR3 sequence reads: CASSLETENYGYTF. As DNA, the CDR3 is TGCGCCAGCAGCTTGGAGACGGAGAACTATGGCTACACCTTC. The rearrangement joins TRBV5-1 to TRBJ1-2; no firm D call. This CDR3 is built from 14 residues. Germline-derived CDR1 and CDR2 are SGHRS and YFSETQ. Trimming took 0 bases from V and 2 from J, leaving 8 bases between them.

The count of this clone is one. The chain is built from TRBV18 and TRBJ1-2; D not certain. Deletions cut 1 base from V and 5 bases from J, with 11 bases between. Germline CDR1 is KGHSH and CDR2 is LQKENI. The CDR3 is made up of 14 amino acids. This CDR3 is CASSPRDGGYGYTF. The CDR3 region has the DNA TGTGCCAGCTCACCACGTGATGGCGGGTATGGCTACACCTTC.

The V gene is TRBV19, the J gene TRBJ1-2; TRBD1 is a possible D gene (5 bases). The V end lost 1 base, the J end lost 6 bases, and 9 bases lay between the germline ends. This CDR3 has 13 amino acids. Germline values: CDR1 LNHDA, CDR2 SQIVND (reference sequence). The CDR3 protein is CASSIVLGDGYTF. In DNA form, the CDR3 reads TGTGCCAGTAGTATAGTCTTGGGGGATGGCTACACCTTC.

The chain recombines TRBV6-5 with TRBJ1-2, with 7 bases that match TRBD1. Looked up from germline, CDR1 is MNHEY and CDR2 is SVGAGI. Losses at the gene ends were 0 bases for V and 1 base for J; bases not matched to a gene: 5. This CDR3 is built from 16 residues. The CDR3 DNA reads TGTGCCAGCAGTTACTCGATACCAGGGGGTAACTATGGCTACACCTTC. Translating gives CASSYSIPGGNYGYTF.

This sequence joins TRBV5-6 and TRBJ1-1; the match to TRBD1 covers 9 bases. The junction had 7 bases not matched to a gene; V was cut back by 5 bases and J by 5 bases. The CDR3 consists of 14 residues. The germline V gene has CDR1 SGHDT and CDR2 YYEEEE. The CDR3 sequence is CASRDDRGRTEAFF. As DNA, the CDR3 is TGTGCCAGCAGGGACGACAGGGGGAGGACTGAAGCTTTCTTT.

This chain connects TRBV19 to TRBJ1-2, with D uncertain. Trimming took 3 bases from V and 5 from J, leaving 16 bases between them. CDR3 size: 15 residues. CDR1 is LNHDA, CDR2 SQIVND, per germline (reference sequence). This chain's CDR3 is CASSIPSTRRYGYTF. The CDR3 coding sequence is TGTGCCAGTAGTATCCCCTCCACAAGACGGTATGGCTACACCTTC.

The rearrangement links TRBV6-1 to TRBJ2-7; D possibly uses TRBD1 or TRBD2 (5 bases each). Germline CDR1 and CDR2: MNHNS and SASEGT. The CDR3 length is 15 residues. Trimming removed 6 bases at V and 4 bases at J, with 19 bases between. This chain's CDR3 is CASRGSLGRDYEQYF. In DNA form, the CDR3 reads TGTGCCAGCAGGGGATCCTTGGGACGGGATTACGAGCAGTACTTC.

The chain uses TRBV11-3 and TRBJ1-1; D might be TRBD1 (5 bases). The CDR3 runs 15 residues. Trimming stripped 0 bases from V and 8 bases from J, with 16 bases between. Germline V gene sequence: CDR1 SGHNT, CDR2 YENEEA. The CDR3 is CASSLDEGRAREAFF. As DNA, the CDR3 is TGTGCCAGCAGCTTAGATGAGGGGAGGGCTCGGGAAGCTTTCTTT.

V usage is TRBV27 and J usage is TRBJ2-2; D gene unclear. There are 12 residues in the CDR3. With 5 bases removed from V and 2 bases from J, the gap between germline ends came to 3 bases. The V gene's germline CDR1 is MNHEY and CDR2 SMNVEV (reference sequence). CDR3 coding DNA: TGTGCCAGCAGTAGAAACACCGGGGAGCTGTTTTTT. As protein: CASSRNTGELFF.

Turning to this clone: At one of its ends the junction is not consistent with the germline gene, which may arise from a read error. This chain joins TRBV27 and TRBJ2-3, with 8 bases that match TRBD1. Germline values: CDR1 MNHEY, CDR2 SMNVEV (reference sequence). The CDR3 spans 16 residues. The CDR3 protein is CASSLSGQAYTDTQYF. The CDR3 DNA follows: TGTGCCAGCAGTCTATCGGGACAGGCGTACACAGATACGCAGTATTTT.